Listed below are T cell receptor beta chains from one sample, sequenced in a study of identical twins. From the 5' RACE reads, TCRdb called clonotypes with MiXCR, one entry per CDR3 protein. Of 1,800,000 or so distinct CDR3 sequences listed, more than 30% were seen once; the top ten hold around 0.25%. Sequenced input: cord blood. The source is a newborn girl in good health. CDR3s include the opening cysteine and the closing phenylalanine or tryptophan. A D gene is named only where the DNA matches it firmly. A clone size is listed for some rows: how often the clone was seen (once, few, many), or a class if it is expanded.

abundance: .; v_gene: TRBV6-5; j_gene: TRBJ1-4; d_gene: .; CDR3aa: CASRAGLGTNEKLFF; CDR3nt: TGTGCCAGCAGGGCAGGGTTGGGAACTAATGAAAAACTGTTTTTT
abundance: .; v_gene: TRBV29-1; j_gene: TRBJ2-1; d_gene: .; CDR3aa: CSVEARDFYNEQFF; CDR3nt: TGCAGCGTTGAAGCCCGGGACTTTTACAATGAGCAGTTCTTC
abundance: .; v_gene: TRBV7-2; j_gene: TRBJ2-3; d_gene: TRBD2; CDR3aa: CASTLAGFSTDTQYF; CDR3nt: TGTGCCAGCACCCTAGCGGGCTTTAGCACAGATACGCAGTATTTT
abundance: .; v_gene: TRBV5-1; j_gene: TRBJ2-1; d_gene: TRBD2; CDR3aa: CASSLASTSGRDEQFF; CDR3nt: TGCGCCAGCAGCTTGGCCTCGACTAGCGGGAGGGACGAGCAGTTCTTC
abundance: few; v_gene: TRBV12-3/TRBV12-4; j_gene: TRBJ2-5; d_gene: TRBD1; CDR3aa: CASSITPRTGEETQYF; CDR3nt: TGTGCCAGCAGTATAACCCCCCGGACAGGGGAAGAGACCCAGTACTTC
abundance: .; v_gene: TRBV5-1; j_gene: TRBJ2-1; d_gene: .; CDR3aa: CASSLASGPRAYEQFF; CDR3nt: TGCGCCAGCAGCTTGGCCAGCGGTCCACGGGCCTATGAGCAGTTCTTC
abundance: .; v_gene: TRBV3-1; j_gene: TRBJ2-3; d_gene: .; CDR3aa: CASSQVGWYQRDTQYF; CDR3nt: TGTGCCAGCAGCCAAGTGGGATGGTATCAGCGAGATACGCAGTATTTT
abundance: few; v_gene: TRBV5-1; j_gene: TRBJ1-2; d_gene: .; CDR3aa: CASSLDGGLFYGYTF; CDR3nt: TGCGCCAGCAGCTTGGATGGGGGCCTATTCTATGGCTACACCTTC
abundance: few; v_gene: TRBV2; j_gene: TRBJ2-1; d_gene: TRBD2; CDR3aa: CASRPGLLSSQFF; CDR3nt: TGTGCCAGCAGACCGGGACTACTTTCTTCCCAGTTCTTC
abundance: few; v_gene: TRBV5-1; j_gene: TRBJ2-2; d_gene: TRBD2; CDR3aa: CASSSQTSSITGELFF; CDR3nt: TGCGCCAGCAGCTCCCAGACTAGCAGTATTACCGGGGAGCTGTTTTTT
abundance: few; v_gene: TRBV4-2; j_gene: TRBJ2-1; d_gene: .; CDR3aa: CASSQEVSHEQFF; CDR3nt: TGTGCCAGCAGCCAAGAGGTTAGCCATGAGCAGTTCTTC
abundance: few; v_gene: TRBV20-1; j_gene: TRBJ2-1; d_gene: .; CDR3aa: CSPLTLDHNEQFF; CDR3nt: TGCAGTCCCCTCACACTAGACCACAATGAGCAGTTCTTC
abundance: few; v_gene: TRBV29-1; j_gene: TRBJ1-2; d_gene: .; CDR3aa: CSVAASRRTGGYTF; CDR3nt: TGCAGCGTTGCCGCCAGCCGAAGGACTGGAGGCTACACCTTC
abundance: .; v_gene: TRBV28; j_gene: TRBJ1-4; d_gene: .; CDR3aa: CASSFRSDEKLFF; CDR3nt: TGTGCCAGCAGTTTTAGGTCCGACGAAAAACTGTTTTTT
abundance: many; v_gene: TRBV2; j_gene: TRBJ2-7; d_gene: TRBD2; CDR3aa: CASSALAGKSSEQYF; CDR3nt: TGTGCCAGCAGTGCGTTAGCGGGAAAAAGCAGCGAGCAGTACTTC
abundance: .; v_gene: TRBV20-1; j_gene: TRBJ2-5; d_gene: TRBD1; CDR3aa: CSARDRDRPILGQYF; CDR3nt: TGCAGTGCTAGAGATCGGGACAGGCCCATCTTAGGGCAGTACTTC
abundance: .; v_gene: TRBV6-5; j_gene: TRBJ2-2; d_gene: .; CDR3aa: CASSYDWFPNTGELFF; CDR3nt: TGTGCCAGCAGTTACGACTGGTTCCCGAACACCGGGGAGCTGTTTTTT
abundance: few; v_gene: TRBV3-1; j_gene: TRBJ2-1; d_gene: TRBD2; CDR3aa: CASSQDLAGVPNEQFF; CDR3nt: TGTGCCAGCAGCCAAGATCTAGCGGGGGTTCCCAATGAGCAGTTCTTC
abundance: .; v_gene: TRBV6-1; j_gene: TRBJ2-3; d_gene: .; CDR3aa: CASLELGYTDTQYF; CDR3nt: TGTGCCAGCTTAGAGCTGGGGTACACAGATACGCAGTATTTT
abundance: .; v_gene: TRBV10-3; j_gene: TRBJ2-3; d_gene: .; CDR3aa: CASGTQGTDTQYF; CDR3nt: TGTGCCTCAGGGACCCAAGGGACAGATACGCAGTATTTT
abundance: few; v_gene: TRBV14; j_gene: TRBJ2-4; d_gene: TRBD2; CDR3aa: CASSQRTSGRNIQYF; CDR3nt: TGTGCCAGCAGCCAAAGGACTAGCGGGAGAAACATTCAGTACTTC
abundance: .; v_gene: TRBV4-2; j_gene: TRBJ2-5; d_gene: .; CDR3aa: CASSQESDNEQYF; CDR3nt: TGTGCCAGCAGCCAAGAATCGGACAATGAGCAGTACTTC
abundance: few; v_gene: TRBV20-1; j_gene: TRBJ2-3; d_gene: TRBD1; CDR3aa: CSANRGPSTDTQYF; CDR3nt: TGCAGTGCTAACAGGGGGCCATCGACAGATACGCAGTATTTT
abundance: many; v_gene: TRBV5-1; j_gene: TRBJ1-2; d_gene: .; CDR3aa: CASSRDRVFYGYTF; CDR3nt: TGCGCCAGCAGCCGGGACCGGGTCTTCTATGGCTACACCTTC
abundance: .; v_gene: TRBV29-1; j_gene: TRBJ2-1; d_gene: TRBD2; CDR3aa: CSATTRTRKETQFF; CDR3nt: TGCAGCGCTACTACCAGGACTAGAAAGGAGACCCAGTTCTTC
abundance: .; v_gene: TRBV7-9; j_gene: TRBJ1-2; d_gene: .; CDR3aa: CASSFAHSEGYTF; CDR3nt: TGTGCCAGCAGCTTCGCTCATTCGGAGGGCTACACCTTC
abundance: .; v_gene: TRBV20-1; j_gene: TRBJ1-2; d_gene: .; CDR3aa: CSAREGQASYGYTF; CDR3nt: TGCAGTGCTAGAGAGGGTCAGGCCAGCTATGGCTACACCTTC
abundance: few; v_gene: TRBV5-5; j_gene: TRBJ2-3; d_gene: TRBD1; CDR3aa: CASSFFSGTGGTDTQYF; CDR3nt: TGTGCCAGCAGCTTCTTCTCCGGGACAGGGGGAACAGATACGCAGTATTTT
abundance: .; v_gene: TRBV13; j_gene: TRBJ1-1; d_gene: .; CDR3aa: CASSLEAGMDTEAFF; CDR3nt: TGTGCCAGCAGCTTAGAAGCAGGGATGGACACTGAAGCTTTCTTT
abundance: few; v_gene: TRBV12-3/TRBV12-4; j_gene: TRBJ1-1; d_gene: .; CDR3aa: CASTPTGEAFF; CDR3nt: TGTGCCAGCACCCCTACAGGGGAAGCTTTCTTT
abundance: few; v_gene: TRBV6-6; j_gene: TRBJ1-5; d_gene: TRBD1; CDR3aa: CASSYRGQYRSNQPQHF; CDR3nt: TGTGCCAGCAGTTACAGGGGGCAATATCGTAGCAATCAGCCCCAGCATTTT
abundance: many; v_gene: TRBV10-3; j_gene: TRBJ1-2; d_gene: .; CDR3aa: CAISAIDGYYGYTF; CDR3nt: TGTGCCATCAGTGCGATAGACGGCTACTATGGCTACACCTTC
abundance: many; v_gene: TRBV10-3; j_gene: TRBJ2-3; d_gene: .; CDR3aa: CAISASPPDTQYF; CDR3nt: TGTGCCATCAGTGCCTCCCCCCCGGATACGCAGTATTTT
abundance: .; v_gene: TRBV20-1; j_gene: TRBJ1-1; d_gene: TRBD1; CDR3aa: CSAMTGSGQTTEAFF; CDR3nt: TGCAGTGCTATGACAGGGAGTGGGCAGACCACTGAAGCTTTCTTT
abundance: .; v_gene: TRBV6-5; j_gene: TRBJ2-7; d_gene: .; CDR3aa: CASTTGQFRSYEQYF; CDR3nt: TGTGCCAGCACCACCGGGCAGTTTCGCTCCTACGAGCAGTACTTC
abundance: .; v_gene: TRBV7-9; j_gene: TRBJ2-3; d_gene: .; CDR3aa: CASSSGQSPTDTQYF; CDR3nt: TGTGCCAGCAGCTCCGGACAATCTCCCACAGATACGCAGTATTTT
abundance: few; v_gene: TRBV28; j_gene: TRBJ2-3; d_gene: TRBD2; CDR3aa: CASSLWASGRSPDTQYF; CDR3nt: TGTGCCAGCAGTTTATGGGCTAGCGGGAGGTCGCCCGATACGCAGTATTTT
abundance: few; v_gene: TRBV28; j_gene: TRBJ1-4; d_gene: .; CDR3aa: CASGKDSTSTNEKLFF; CDR3nt: TGTGCCAGCGGAAAGGACAGCACCTCAACTAATGAAAAACTGTTTTTT
abundance: .; v_gene: TRBV3-1; j_gene: TRBJ1-1; d_gene: .; CDR3aa: CASSQVKLRAFF; CDR3nt: TGTGCCAGCAGCCAAGTTAAGCTAAGGGCTTTCTTT
abundance: once; v_gene: TRBV11-2; j_gene: TRBJ2-5; d_gene: TRBD2; CDR3aa: CASSHQSKGLLQETQYF; CDR3nt: TGTGCCAGCAGCCATCAGAGCAAGGGACTACTTCAAGAGACCCAGTACTTC
abundance: few; v_gene: TRBV30; j_gene: TRBJ2-1; d_gene: .; CDR3aa: CAWSVGVAVYNEQFF; CDR3nt: TGTGCCTGGAGTGTCGGAGTAGCGGTGTACAATGAGCAGTTCTTC
abundance: few; v_gene: TRBV12-3/TRBV12-4; j_gene: TRBJ2-5; d_gene: .; CDR3aa: CASSLDLGVGGGQYF; CDR3nt: TGTGCCAGCAGTTTGGATCTAGGGGTCGGGGGCGGGCAGTACTTC
abundance: .; v_gene: TRBV27; j_gene: TRBJ2-2; d_gene: .; CDR3aa: CASAIGGAGELFF; CDR3nt: TGTGCCAGCGCCATTGGGGGTGCGGGGGAGCTGTTTTTT
abundance: few; v_gene: TRBV6-1; j_gene: TRBJ2-1; d_gene: TRBD2; CDR3aa: CASSVYGSPRGGIGSYNEQFF; CDR3nt: TGTGCCAGCAGTGTCTACGGGAGCCCTCGCGGGGGGATCGGGTCCTACAATGAGCAGTTCTTC
abundance: few; v_gene: TRBV6-8; j_gene: TRBJ1-6; d_gene: .; CDR3aa: CASSPSGRGLNNSPLHF; CDR3nt: TGTGCCAGCAGCCCTTCCGGGCGCGGATTAAATAATTCACCCCTCCACTTT
abundance: .; v_gene: TRBV14; j_gene: TRBJ2-1; d_gene: TRBD2; CDR3aa: CASSQLGGAYNEQFF; CDR3nt: TGTGCCAGCAGCCAACTTGGGGGGGCCTACAATGAGCAGTTCTTC
abundance: few; v_gene: TRBV3-1; j_gene: TRBJ1-5; d_gene: .; CDR3aa: CASSQGRRGYSNQPQHF; CDR3nt: TGTGCCAGCAGCCAGGGCCGAAGGGGGTATAGCAATCAGCCCCAGCATTTT
abundance: .; v_gene: TRBV3-1; j_gene: TRBJ2-2; d_gene: .; CDR3aa: CASSPSDTLYTGELFF; CDR3nt: TGTGCCAGCAGCCCATCGGACACTCTATACACCGGGGAGCTGTTTTTT
abundance: .; v_gene: TRBV5-1; j_gene: TRBJ2-7; d_gene: .; CDR3aa: CASSLAGLGISTTSYEQYF; CDR3nt: TGCGCCAGCAGCTTGGCCGGTTTAGGCATCTCCACGACTTCCTACGAGCAGTACTTC
abundance: .; v_gene: TRBV2; j_gene: TRBJ2-1; d_gene: .; CDR3aa: CASGRQISYNEQFF; CDR3nt: TGTGCCAGCGGACGGCAGATCTCCTACAATGAGCAGTTCTTC
abundance: .; v_gene: TRBV7-2; j_gene: TRBJ2-1; d_gene: .; CDR3aa: CASSSQATNEQFF; CDR3nt: TGTGCCAGCAGCTCCCAGGCTACCAATGAGCAGTTCTTC
abundance: .; v_gene: TRBV6-2/TRBV6-3; j_gene: TRBJ1-2; d_gene: TRBD1; CDR3aa: CASKQGAANYGYTF; CDR3nt: TGTGCCAGCAAACAGGGGGCGGCTAACTATGGCTACACCTTC
abundance: .; v_gene: TRBV20-1; j_gene: TRBJ1-5; d_gene: .; CDR3aa: CSARDQGENQPQHF; CDR3nt: TGCAGTGCTAGAGATCAGGGTGAGAATCAGCCCCAGCATTTT
abundance: .; v_gene: TRBV6-5; j_gene: TRBJ2-1; d_gene: .; CDR3aa: CASSYSNQNEQFF; CDR3nt: TGTGCCAGCAGTTACTCGAATCAGAATGAGCAGTTCTTC
abundance: few; v_gene: TRBV6-2/TRBV6-3; j_gene: TRBJ2-7; d_gene: TRBD2; CDR3aa: CASTAPEWASGKHEQYF; CDR3nt: TGTGCCAGCACCGCACCCGAATGGGCTAGCGGGAAACACGAGCAGTACTTC
abundance: .; v_gene: TRBV12-3/TRBV12-4; j_gene: TRBJ2-6; d_gene: .; CDR3aa: CVSSQRDSGANVLTF; CDR3nt: TGTGTCAGCAGCCAACGGGACTCTGGGGCCAACGTCCTGACTTTC
abundance: .; v_gene: TRBV4-1; j_gene: TRBJ2-7; d_gene: TRBD2; CDR3aa: CASRNPWGTSSYNEQYF; CDR3nt: TGCGCCAGCAGAAACCCCTGGGGGACTAGCTCCTACAATGAGCAGTACTTC
abundance: few; v_gene: TRBV5-6; j_gene: TRBJ1-5; d_gene: .; CDR3aa: CASSFKGGYSNQPQHF; CDR3nt: TGTGCCAGCAGCTTTAAGGGAGGGTATAGCAATCAGCCCCAGCATTTT
abundance: .; v_gene: TRBV13; j_gene: TRBJ2-1; d_gene: .; CDR3aa: CAGSQYAGSGQFF; CDR3nt: TGTGCCGGCAGCCAGTACGCGGGGAGTGGGCAGTTCTTC
abundance: .; v_gene: TRBV24-1; j_gene: TRBJ1-2; d_gene: TRBD1; CDR3aa: CATSDGQDYGYTF; CDR3nt: TGTGCCACCAGTGATGGACAGGACTATGGCTACACCTTC